Given below is one TCR beta chain in context. No antigen is known for it. No quality values exist for individual bases; no much larger clone is one base distant. These data belong to a study of shared clonotypes between healthy human individuals (dated by TCRdb to 2018 to 2021). With respect to the entire study: A couple of women and a few men aged 18 to 49 years were included in the cohort. Per donor, three plates each were used for CD4 naive and CD4 memory, two for CD8 naive, and one for CD8 memory. To estimate repertoire size and how much clonotypes are shared between individuals, the study performed deep sequencing of blood TCR repertoires from about five healthy adults. To increase sequencing depth and limit assay-specific biases, TCR repertoire library preparation and sequencing were carried out by different laboratories using diverse techniques. Each donor's leukapheresis produced roughly between roughly 0.94 and 9.5 billion PBMCs.

Donors were healthy HIV-negative adults with no recently reported acute infections or vaccinations. Only Caucasian adults living in Nashville, Tennessee, USA were represented among the donors. CD4+ T cells were enriched by magnetic negative selection; naive cells were then positively selected on CD45RA, and the negative fraction formed the memory subset. After blood collection by leukapheresis, PBMCs were isolated using Ficoll-Histopaque density gradient centrifugation and then cryopreserved in the vapor phase of liquid nitrogen. Purity and quantity of every magnetically sorted T cell population were checked by analytical flow cytometry. Genomic DNA was isolated from each sorted fraction and quantified by UV absorbance on a Nanodrop 2000c. Paper-wide results and their limitations: Naive subsets generally had larger estimated clonotype richness than memory subsets did. Only blood was sampled, and tissue TCR repertoires likely differ from those in blood. Incomplete sequencing was indicated by rarefaction of sorted-subset datasets, despite the large sequencing depth. Pairwise subsampling indicated that sequencing depth was expected to affect the degree of clonotype sharing among donors. Because the study included a small number of donors, the genetic and exposure-history diversity represented was limited. Sharing across a few donors was observed for approximately 5% of naive CD4, 3% to 3.5% of naive CD8, about 2.3% of memory CD4, and about 0.4% of memory CD8 clonotypes. Clonotypes shared by all four sorted-subset donors showed higher generation probabilities than non-shared clonotypes.

From the cysteine through the phenylalanine, the CDR3 covers 14 amino acids. Left in the record is the CDR3 DNA by itself, 42 bases read in frame from the first base. V is reduced by 1 base and J by 5 bases, leaving a spacing of 12 bases between them. The germline V gene sets CDR1 to SGHAT and CDR2 to FQNNGV. Using the deep immunoSEQ assay, TCR CDR3 regions were amplified from genomic DNA by multiplex PCR. Extracted genomic DNA from each cell subset was distributed evenly across all wells of several immunoSEQ 96-well plates, and each plate was treated as a replicate. For sorted subsets, approximately 190 ng genomic DNA, equal to about 30,000 T cell genomes, was loaded into each replicate PCR. Purified libraries were quantified with a Qubit 3.0 fluorometer, sized on a Bioanalyzer 2100, and re-quantified with the KAPA Library Quantification kit. A separate single-read 150-cycle Illumina NextSeq 550 flow cell was used to sequence each immunoSEQ 96-well plate. The study's own analysis went as follows. The immunoSEQ output contained only junctional sequences without quality scores, so filtering could not match that applied to full-length reads. To assign V/J genes and CDR3, sequences were annotated using PyIR, a Python wrapper for IgBLAST v1.9, with IMGT germline references. Reads with weak V/J assignments (E-value above 1e-6), missing CDR3, stop codons, out-of-frame junctions, or ambiguous translated residues were removed. A V3J clonotype was defined by an identical inferred V gene, J gene, and CDR3 amino acid sequence. Percentage overlap between repertoires was computed as shared unique clonotypes divided by the size of the smaller repertoire. Richness of each repertoire was evaluated using RTK rarefaction, the Chao1 estimator, and Recon v2.1 estimates of unobserved clonotypes. OLGA was used to compute generation probabilities for all TCRbeta clonotypes that the gDNA method yielded from a few donors. Entries here come from immuneACCESS through TCRdb and include only in-frame sequences with V and J called. Some clones fail to appear in such tables; in the studies checked, an unresolved V gene covers under half of the shortfall, and the cause of the remainder is unknown. That table supplies the V and J calls and clone size; D and trimming were determined from the DNA. The sample profile shows some 2.3 million clones; more than 80% of them were found once. 0.35% to 0.5% of the sample is held by the ten biggest clonotypes.

Sequencing was done on a sample of naive CD4+ T cells from PBMCs. Sample cell subset or site, as interpreted from the label and publication: CD45RA+ positively selected. The clonotype was recovered from a young man in good health. Some clones in this sample may be carry-over from other donors' samples. The rearranged chain carries TRBV11-2 and TRBJ2-7; the D gene cannot be named for sure. In nucleotides, the sequence is TGTGCCAGCAGCTTAGGTGGCTCCATCCACGAGCAGTACTTC. This gives the protein CASSLGGSIHEQYF.